This TCR beta chain was captured in a study of vaccination and CD4 T cells after COVID-19. Study at large: Each control culture was treated with a CEFX pool, an HIV-1 Nef pool, or no peptide.

Study-wide findings and caveats: Convalescent patients showed a median roughly 90% of reactive clones that were seen only post-vaccination.

This clonotype is termed medium-sized. No antigen is known for it. Regarding treatment: roughly 11-day PBMC culture with coronavirus spike peptide pools or control peptides (ViraFEST assay). The length of the CDR3 is 15 residues. V was trimmed by 6 bases and J by 4 bases, leaving 16 bases between them. Cultured CD4+ T cells had their DNA profiled by the Oncomine TCR Beta short-read assay. Genomic DNA extraction was carried out from cultured CD4+ T cells. Each CDR3 protein is one row after TCRdb ran MiXCR on the PCR reads. The sample holds under 25,000 distinct CDR3 sequences, about 40% seen once. This clonotype was obtained from a human donor who had recovered from COVID-19. This rearrangement joins TRBV12-3 or TRBV12-4 to TRBJ1-3, with D unresolved. The sequenced material came from CD4+ T cells from blood, cultured in vitro. CDR3: CASSRQRVGGNTIYF. In DNA form, the CDR3 reads TGTGCCAGCAGCAGACAAAGGGTAGGCGGAAACACCATATATTTT.